Below are 10 T cell receptor beta chains sequenced from a single sample in a study of early T cells in non-severe SARS-CoV-2 infection. TCRdb re-called the 5' RACE reads with MiXCR, one entry per CDR3 protein. Of some 73,000 distinct CDR3 sequences detected, roughly 12% appear once; the ten largest clones hold roughly 3.2%. What was sequenced was whole blood. These receptors came from an adult who was a healthcare worker with PCR-confirmed SARS-CoV-2 infection or an uninfected control (not recorded which).

At least ten counts were recorded for this clonotype. The chain is built from TRBV2 and TRBJ2-3, with unresolved D. Trimming shortened V by 5 bases and J by 2 bases, and 11 bases separated the two germline ends. Per germline, CDR1 SNHLY and CDR2 FYNNEI. The CDR3 covers 14 residues. CDR3 residues: CASSTLGPTDTQYF. CDR3 in DNA: TGTGCCAGCAGTACTCTCGGGCCCACAGATACGCAGTATTTT.

This clonotype was recorded a few times. The CDR3 nucleotides are TGCGCCAGCAGTGAACAGGATCATCAGCCCCAGCATTTT. It encodes CASSEQDHQPQHF. The J gene is TRBJ1-5, the V gene TRBV10-2; a weak D match, TRBD1 (5 bases). This CDR3 has 13 amino acids. The germline V and J ends were trimmed by 3 bases and 5 bases, with 8 bases remaining between them. Germline V lookup: CDR1 WSHSY, CDR2 SAAADI.

The table lists this clonotype with a few counts. For the CDR3, the DNA is TGCAGCGTCACTACTCGGCGGGCCTACAATGAGCAGTTCTTC. Protein: CSVTTRRAYNEQFF. The chain employs TRBV29-1 and TRBJ2-1; D is possibly TRBD2 (5 bases). The ends were cut back, 6 bases at V and 2 bases at J, with 14 bases in the middle. The CDR3 extends over 14 amino acids. Germline V CDR1 and CDR2: SQVTM, ANQGSEA.

On this clonotype: This may stem from a read error, because a much larger clone lies one nucleotide away. This chain joins TRBV3-1 and TRBJ1-1; D call uncertain. From germline, CDR1 is LGHDT and CDR2 YNNKEL (reference sequence). This CDR3 is built from 13 residues. CDR3 loop: CASSLGVNTEASF. In nucleotides, the CDR3 is TGTGCCAGCAGCCTCGGAGTAAACACTGAAGCTTCCTTT. The entire variable domain, with the rest obtained from reference TRBV3-1 and TRBJ1-1, is as follows: DTAVSQTPKYLVTQMGNDKSIKCEQNLGHDTMYWYKQDSKKFLKIMFSYNNKELIINETVPNRFSPKSPDKAHLNLHINSLELGDSAVYFCASSLGVNTEASFGQGTRLTVV.

This clonotype was seen ten or more times. This chain links TRBV6-6 with TRBJ1-5; no definite D call. The germline gives CDR1 MNHNY, CDR2 SVGAGI (reference sequence). This CDR3 has 14 amino acids. V dropped 2 bases and J dropped 3 bases, with 8 bases sitting between them. Here the CDR3 reads CASSYGGNNQPQHF. In nucleotides, the CDR3 is TGTGCCAGCAGTTACGGAGGGAACAATCAGCCCCAGCATTTT.

V usage is TRBV5-1 and J usage is TRBJ2-1, with D maybe TRBD2 (6 bases). Germline V CDR1 and CDR2: SGHRS, YFSETQ. CDR3 length equals 13 residues. V gave up 0 bases and J gave up 7 bases, with 8 bases separating them. CDR3: CASSLGSGNEQFF. CDR3 sequence (DNA): TGCGCCAGCAGCTTGGGAAGCGGGAATGAGCAGTTCTTC.

This clonotype was counted ten times or more. The gene calls are TRBV27 and TRBJ2-7; D is unresolved. Germline CDR1 reads MNHEY; CDR2 reads SMNVEV (reference sequence). The V end was cut by 4 bases, the J end by 3 bases, with 10 bases between. CDR3 length equals 13 residues. The CDR3 nucleotides are TGTGCCAGCAGTTACGGGCCCTACTACGAGCAGTACTTC. Translating gives CASSYGPYYEQYF.

This clonotype was seen ten or more times. The chain uses TRBV7-6 and TRBJ2-1, with D tentatively TRBD2 (6 bases). This CDR3 has 15 residues. V shed 7 bases and J shed 5 bases, with 18 bases lying between them. Germline lookup yields CDR1 SGHVS and CDR2 FNYEAQ. Written as DNA, the CDR3 is TGTGCCAGCACCCAGGGCGGGGTTACGGACAATGAGCAGTTCTTC. Translation gives CASTQGGVTDNEQFF.

The chain joins TRBV4-1 to TRBJ1-4; 7 bases align to TRBD1. Trimming at V came to 1 base and at J to 8 bases, leaving 10 bases not matched to a gene. The CDR3 is made up of 16 amino acids. CDR1 and CDR2 from the germline V gene are MGHRA and YSYEKL. CDR3 in DNA: TGCGCCAGCAGCCAAGTGACTGGACAGGCGGGGGAAAAACTGTTTTTT. This translates into CASSQVTGQAGEKLFF.

This clonotype has more than one count but fewer than ten. V gene TRBV5-1 combines with J gene TRBJ1-1; the D is unclear. Trimming left V 0 bases short and J 4 bases short, with 10 bases between. The germline CDR1 and CDR2 sequences are SGHRS and YFSETQ. This CDR3 is 14 amino acids long. The chain's CDR3 is CASSLVGVSTEAFF. The CDR3 nucleotides are TGCGCCAGCAGCTTGGTCGGGGTTTCCACTGAAGCTTTCTTT.